These 29 T cell receptor beta chains were all obtained from the same sample, sequenced in a study of T cells after somatic rescue of genetic block. Method: immunoSEQ multiplex PCR; TCRdb's copy keeps in-frame clones and lacks some. The table has 110,000 or so clones, about 89% seen once; the top ten hold about 1.5%. The sample consisted of peripheral blood mononuclear cells (PBMCs). The receptors shown here come from a woman aged 18-29 years.

The V call is TRBV19, the J call TRBJ2-3; D is uncertain. The CDR3 totals 15 residues. Germline assignment: CDR1 LNHDA and CDR2 SQIVND (reference sequence). Between the trimmed V and J ends, which lost 5 bases and 0 bases, there was a span of 12 bases. The chain's CDR3 is CASSLTAKSTDTQYF. The CDR3 DNA sequence: TGTGCCAGTAGTCTAACGGCAAAAAGCACAGATACGCAGTATTTT.

This chain connects TRBV4-1 to TRBJ2-2; the D gene is possibly TRBD1 (7 bases). The CDR3 is 14 residues long. From germline, CDR1 is MGHRA and CDR2 YSYEKL. With 4 bases removed from V and 9 bases from J, the gap between germline ends came to 15 bases. The DNA for the CDR3 is TGCGCCAGCAGCCTAGACAGGGAGGCGCGGGAGCTGTTTTTT. This sequence encodes CASSLDREARELFF.

The chain joins TRBV7-2 to TRBJ1-4; the D is unclear. The CDR3 spans 13 residues. V lost 1 base, J lost 8 bases, and 8 bases lay in between. From germline, CDR1 is SGHTA and CDR2 FQGNSA. CDR3 DNA sequence: TGTGCCAGCAGCTTAGGGCAGCCGGAAAAACTGTTTTTT. Translated, it gives CASSLGQPEKLFF.

The V and J genes are TRBV7-8 and TRBJ1-5; D is unresolved. Germline CDR1 reads SGHVS; CDR2 reads FQNEAQ. V was clipped by 1 base and J by 7 bases, with 11 bases between them. CDR3 length equals 14 residues. CDR3 sequence reads: CASSLVVGEQPQHF. The CDR3 coding sequence is TGTGCCAGCAGCTTAGTGGTGGGAGAGCAGCCCCAGCATTTT.

The chain uses TRBV9 and TRBJ2-2; D remains ambiguous. The length of the CDR3 is 15 residues. The germline V and J ends were trimmed by 0 bases and 0 bases, with 6 bases remaining between them. Per the germline V gene, CDR1 is SGDLS and CDR2 is YYNGEE. The DNA of the CDR3 is TGTGCCAGCAGCGTAGTAAAAGCGAACACCGGGGAGCTGTTTTTT. Translated, it gives CASSVVKANTGELFF.

The V and J genes are TRBV2 and TRBJ1-1, with TRBD1 identical over 9 bases. The CDR3 loop spans 15 amino acids. Germline assignment: CDR1 SNHLY and CDR2 FYNNEI. Germline trimming cut 2 bases from V and 8 bases from J; bases unmatched to any gene: 9. The CDR3, as DNA: TGTGCCAGCAGTGAAATTGGACAGGGGCCCGTGGAAGCTTTCTTT. Encoded protein: CASSEIGQGPVEAFF.

J is TRBJ2-2 and V is TRBV2; 13 positions match TRBD2. V lost 3 bases, J lost 6 bases, and 4 bases stayed unmatched. The CDR3 contains 16 residues. Looked up from germline, CDR1 is SNHLY and CDR2 is FYNNEI. CDR3 sequence (DNA): TGTGCCAGCAGTGATCGACTAGCGGGGGGTTCCGGGGAGCTGTTTTTT. Its translation is CASSDRLAGGSGELFF.

V is TRBV19 and J is TRBJ1-1; D not certain. Trimming removed 7 bases from V and 0 bases from J, with 15 bases in between. Per the germline V gene, CDR1 is LNHDA and CDR2 is SQIVND (reference sequence). The CDR3 contains 15 residues. Written as DNA, the CDR3 is TGTGCCAGTACCACCGGGGAGGTCTTGAACACTGAAGCTTTCTTT. Protein sequence: CASTTGEVLNTEAFF. The full variable domain, with the rest looked up from reference TRBV19 and TRBJ1-1, is DGGITQSPKYLFRKEGQNVTLSCEQNLNHDAMYWYRQDPGQGLRLIYYSQIVNDFQKGDIAEGYSVSREKKESFPLTVTSAQKNPTAFYLCASTTGEVLNTEAFFGQGTRLTVV.

The chain combines TRBV7-9 with TRBJ2-2, with TRBD1 matching over 12 bases. Germline lookup yields CDR1 SEHNR and CDR2 FQNEAQ (reference sequence). The CDR3 covers 16 residues. The V segment lost 4 bases and the J segment 6 bases; nucleotides outside the gene matches: 6. CDR3 loop: CASSSGQGAPPGELFF. For the CDR3, the DNA is TGTGCCAGCAGCTCGGGACAGGGGGCGCCCCCCGGGGAGCTGTTTTTT.

The J gene is TRBJ2-5, the V gene TRBV5-1, with D perhaps assigned TRBD1 or TRBD2 (6 bases each). Germline lookup yields CDR1 SGHRS and CDR2 YFSETQ. This CDR3 contains 15 residues. V shed 7 bases and J shed 7 bases, with 23 bases lying between them. The CDR3 DNA reads as TGCGCCAGCTCCATTGGACCTGGGGGGCTAGGGACCCAGTACTTC. Translated, it gives CASSIGPGGLGTQYF.

V is TRBV4-1 and J is TRBJ1-2; TRBD1 agrees at 7 bases. This CDR3 has 14 residues. Germline CDR1 MGHRA, CDR2 YSYEKL. V shed 4 bases and J 2 bases; nucleotides not matched to a gene: 4. CDR3 sequence: CASSRTQGNYGYTF. The CDR3 DNA reads TGCGCCAGCAGCCGAACACAGGGGAACTATGGCTACACCTTC.

The V call is TRBV4-3, the J call TRBJ2-7; either TRBD1 or TRBD2 may supply D (5 bases each). Trimming took off 1 base at V and 1 base at J, with 17 bases between the two ends. The CDR3 covers 17 residues. The germline V gene encodes CDR1 LGHNA and CDR2 YSLEER. CDR3 coding DNA: TGCGCCAGCAGCCAAGGTTCGCAGGGCGGGTTTTCCTACGAGCAGTACTTC. Its protein product is CASSQGSQGGFSYEQYF.

The V call is TRBV7-9, the J call TRBJ1-2, with a tentative D call TRBD1 (5 bases). The CDR3 is 16 amino acids. Trimming took off 2 bases at V and 1 base at J, with 14 bases between the two ends. Looked up from germline, CDR1 is SEHNR and CDR2 is FQNEAQ (reference sequence). CDR3 loop: CASSLLLGPNNYGYTF. The CDR3 bases are TGTGCCAGCAGCTTACTTCTGGGACCAAATAACTATGGCTACACCTTC.

The chain links TRBV4-2 to TRBJ2-2; unclear D gene. The CDR3 is 16 residues long. The ends were cut back, 1 base at V and 6 bases at J, with 15 bases in the middle. The germline V gene has CDR1 LGHNA and CDR2 YNFKEQ. The CDR3 region is CASSQAAGSASGELFF. In DNA, the CDR3 is TGTGCCAGCAGCCAAGCGGCCGGGTCAGCGTCCGGGGAGCTGTTTTTT.

This clone was detected only once. The chain links TRBV5-1 to TRBJ2-5; D unclear. CDR1 SGHRS and CDR2 YFSETQ come from the germline V gene. V was cut by 0 bases and J by 1 base, with 10 bases left in between. CDR3 length: 15 amino acids. CDR3 bases: TGCGCCAGCAGCTTGGGTCCCGGAGCCCAAGAGACCCAGTACTTC. Its translation is CASSLGPGAQETQYF.

The chain carries TRBV4-1 and TRBJ2-7; 9 nucleotides line up with TRBD1. This CDR3 has 15 residues. Germline V lookup: CDR1 MGHRA, CDR2 YSYEKL. V gave up 5 bases and J gave up 7 bases; unmatched junction bases: 12. The CDR3 here is CASSKGQGPSEEQYF. CDR3 DNA: TGCGCCAGCAGCAAGGGACAGGGCCCATCGGAAGAGCAGTACTTC.

The chain couples TRBV10-3 to TRBJ2-3; 7 nucleotides agree with TRBD2. There are 16 residues in the CDR3. Trimming cost V 2 bases and J 1 base; bases outside gene matches: 6. Germline CDR1 and CDR2: ENHRY and SYGVKD. CDR3 nucleotide sequence: TGTGCCATCAGTGAGGAGTTGGCGGGGGGCACAGATACGCAGTATTTT. Residues: CAISEELAGGTDTQYF.

The gene calls are TRBV9 and TRBJ2-7; D not certain. This CDR3 has 12 residues. The germline CDR1 and CDR2 sequences are SGDLS and YYNGEE. The V gene lost 4 bases and the J gene lost 6 bases, with 11 bases spanning the gap. CDR3: CASSSGPSEQYF. In nucleotides, the CDR3 is TGTGCCAGCAGCTCGGGCCCCTCCGAGCAGTACTTC.

The V gene is TRBV15, the J gene TRBJ2-7, with D perhaps TRBD1 (5 bases). The CDR3 runs 17 residues. Germline loops: CDR1 LNHNV, CDR2 YYDKDF (reference sequence). Between the trimmed V and J ends, which lost 5 bases and 1 base, there was a span of 21 bases. The CDR3: CATSRSNHPGMSYEQYF. CDR3 nucleotides: TGTGCCACCAGCCGATCCAATCACCCAGGGATGTCCTACGAGCAGTACTTC.

V usage is TRBV7-2 and J usage is TRBJ2-3, with D perhaps matching TRBD2 (6 bases). The CDR3 length is 16 residues. CDR1 and CDR2 from the germline V gene are SGHTA and FQGNSA. Trimming took off 6 bases at V and 3 bases at J, with 19 bases between the two ends. The CDR3 region is CASRKGTYLTTDTQYF. DNA of the CDR3: TGTGCCAGCAGAAAAGGGACTTACCTTACGACAGATACGCAGTATTTT. Combining the CDR3 with reference TRBV7-2 and TRBJ2-3 gives the whole variable domain GAGVSQSPSNKVTEKGKDVELRCDPISGHTALYWYRQSLGQGLEFLIYFQGNSAPDKSGLPSDRFSAERTGGSVSTLTIQRTQQEDSAVYLCASRKGTYLTTDTQYFGPGTRLTVL.

This clone has only a few counts. The V call is TRBV25-1, the J call TRBJ1-1; 7 bases align to TRBD1. Germline V gene sequence: CDR1 MGHDK, CDR2 SYGVNS. The CDR3 totals 14 residues. V lost 8 bases and J lost 6; bases outside the gene matches: 12. CDR3 in DNA: TGTGCCAGCCATCCAGTGACAGGGTATCCTGAAGCTTTCTTT. This encodes CASHPVTGYPEAFF.

This chain uses TRBV10-3 with TRBJ2-4, with D hard to call. CDR1 and CDR2 from the germline V gene are ENHRY and SYGVKD. Trimming took 3 bases from V and 0 from J, leaving 12 bases between them. The CDR3 runs to 16 residues. CDR3 coding DNA: TGTGCCATCAGTGACCCGGGTCCAATAGCCAAAAACATTCAGTACTTC. Translation gives CAISDPGPIAKNIQYF.

This chain uses TRBV29-1 with TRBJ2-4; 14 bases map to TRBD2. V lost 4 bases and J lost 8; bases outside the gene matches: 13. Germline values: CDR1 SQVTM, CDR2 ANQGSEA. The CDR3 is made up of 17 amino acids. The CDR3 loop reads CSVVRGGLAGVEDIQYF. DNA of the CDR3: TGCAGCGTTGTAAGAGGGGGACTAGCGGGGGTAGAAGACATTCAGTACTTC.

A word on this clone: The junction shows a germline mismatch at one end, possibly a read error. The chain uses TRBV30 and TRBJ2-1; D possibly corresponds to TRBD1 (6 bases). CDR1 is GTSNPN and CDR2 is SVGIG in the germline V gene (reference sequence). The CDR3 is 13 amino acids. CDR3 nucleotides: TGTGCCTGGAGTGTACTTCAGGGGTCAGGGGAAGTCTTC. Translated: CAWSVLQGSGEVF.

In this sample, this clone turned up once. The rearrangement links TRBV6-5 to TRBJ2-2; no clear D. Trimming shortened V by 2 bases and J by 1 base, and 5 bases separated the two germline ends. The germline V gene has CDR1 MNHEY and CDR2 SVGAGI. This CDR3 comprises 14 residues. The CDR3 loop is CASSYEQNTGELFF. CDR3 nucleotide sequence: TGTGCCAGCAGTTACGAACAGAACACCGGGGAGCTGTTTTTT.

Details on this clone: This specimen includes other DNA sequences encoding the same CDR3. The chain combines TRBV19 with TRBJ1-5, with D maybe TRBD1 (5 bases). The CDR3 is 13 amino acids. Trimming stripped 5 bases from V and 4 bases from J, with 9 bases between. CDR1 is LNHDA, CDR2 SQIVND, per germline (reference sequence). CDR3 nucleotide sequence: TGTGCCAGTAGTCCGGGGGTTAATCAGCCCCAGCATTTT. This translates into CASSPGVNQPQHF.

This chain uses TRBV6-6 with TRBJ2-5; weak D call: TRBD1 (6 bases). This CDR3 is built from 14 residues. The V gene's germline CDR1 is MNHNY and CDR2 SVGAGI (reference sequence). Trimming cost V 6 bases and J 1 base, with 12 bases left between them. The CDR3: CASSPDSTQETQYF. The CDR3, as DNA: TGTGCCAGCAGCCCGGACAGCACCCAAGAGACCCAGTACTTC.

The V call is TRBV6-5, the J call TRBJ2-5, with 7 bases that match TRBD2. CDR3 length: 14 amino acids. J gave up 5 bases and V 8 bases, and 11 bases lay outside the gene matches. Germline V gives CDR1 MNHEY, CDR2 SVGAGI. The CDR3 DNA sequence: TGTGCCAGCGCCCCATTGGGAGGGCGGGAGACCCAGTACTTC. Its translation is CASAPLGGRETQYF.

Details on this clone: The sample contains more than one DNA sequence encoding this CDR3. V usage is TRBV19 and J usage is TRBJ2-5; the D is unclear. V was cut by 5 bases and J by 2 bases, with 6 bases left in between. There are 12 residues in the CDR3. The V gene's germline CDR1 is LNHDA and CDR2 SQIVND (reference sequence). The CDR3 DNA follows: TGTGCCAGTAGTCCCGGGCAAGAGACCCAGTACTTC. It is translated as CASSPGQETQYF.